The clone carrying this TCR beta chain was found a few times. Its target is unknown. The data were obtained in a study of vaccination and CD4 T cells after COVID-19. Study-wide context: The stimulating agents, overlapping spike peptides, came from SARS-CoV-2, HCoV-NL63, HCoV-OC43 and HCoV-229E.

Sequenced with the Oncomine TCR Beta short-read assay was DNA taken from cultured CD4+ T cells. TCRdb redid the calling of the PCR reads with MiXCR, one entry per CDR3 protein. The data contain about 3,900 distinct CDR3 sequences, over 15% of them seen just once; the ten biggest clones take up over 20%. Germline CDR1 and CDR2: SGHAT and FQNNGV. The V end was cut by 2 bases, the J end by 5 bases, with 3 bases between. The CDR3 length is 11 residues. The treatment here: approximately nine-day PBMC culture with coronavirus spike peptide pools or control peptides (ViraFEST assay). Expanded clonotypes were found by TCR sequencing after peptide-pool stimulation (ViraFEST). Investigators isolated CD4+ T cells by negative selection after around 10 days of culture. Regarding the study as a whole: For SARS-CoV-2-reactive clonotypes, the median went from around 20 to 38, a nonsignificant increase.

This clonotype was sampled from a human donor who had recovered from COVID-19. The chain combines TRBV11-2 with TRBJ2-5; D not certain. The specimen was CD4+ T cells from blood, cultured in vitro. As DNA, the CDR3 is TGTGCCAGCAGCTTATTGGAGACCCAGTACTTC. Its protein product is CASSLLETQYF. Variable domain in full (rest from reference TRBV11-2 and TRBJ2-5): EAGVAQSPRYKIIEKRQSVAFWCNPISGHATLYWYQQILGQGPKLLIQFQNNGVVDDSQLPKDRFSAERLKGVDSTLKIQPAKLEDSAVYLCASSLLETQYFGPGTRLLVL.